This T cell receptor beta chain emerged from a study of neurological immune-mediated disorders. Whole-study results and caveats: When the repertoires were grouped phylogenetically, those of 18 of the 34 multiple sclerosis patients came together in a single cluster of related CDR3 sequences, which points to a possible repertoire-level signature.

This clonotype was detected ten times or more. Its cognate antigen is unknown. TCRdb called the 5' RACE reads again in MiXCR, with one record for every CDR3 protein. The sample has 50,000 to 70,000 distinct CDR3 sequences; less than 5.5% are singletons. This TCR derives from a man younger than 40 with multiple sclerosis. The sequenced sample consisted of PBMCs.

The DNA for the CDR3 is TGTGCCAGCATCCACCTCCGGGGGTTACACTACGAGCAGTACTTC. Residues: CASIHLRGLHYEQYF. This chain links TRBV7-2 with TRBJ2-7; tentative D call: TRBD2 (6 bases). Germline V gene data show CDR1 as SGHTA and CDR2 as FQGNSA. Trimming shortened V by 7 bases and J by 3 bases, and 19 bases separated the two germline ends. The CDR3 contains 15 residues.